The present TCR beta chain was sequenced within a study of blood T cell repertoires in COVID-19. Study-wide background: The United States, Italy and Spain were the sources of the acute and convalescent COVID-19 samples.

This CDR3 region has 15 residues. Germline CDR1 reads MDHEN; CDR2 reads SYDVKM. Trimming removed 3 bases from V and 2 bases from J; junction bases left unmatched: 4. TCRdb's copy holds only in-frame clones and misses some; the assay was immunoSEQ multiplex PCR. Of about 210,000 clones listed, approximately 90% are singletons. Cohorts were determined from participant-reported clinical history. Sequenced material: PBMCs or T cells enriched from blood (not recorded which). This chain uses TRBV28 with TRBJ2-1; 7 bases fit TRBD1. The TCR originated in a man aged 25-40 years who had recovered from COVID-19. The CDR3 loop reads CASSFGDRPYNEQFF. The CDR3 coding sequence is TGTGCCAGCAGTTTCGGGGACAGACCCTACAATGAGCAGTTCTTC.